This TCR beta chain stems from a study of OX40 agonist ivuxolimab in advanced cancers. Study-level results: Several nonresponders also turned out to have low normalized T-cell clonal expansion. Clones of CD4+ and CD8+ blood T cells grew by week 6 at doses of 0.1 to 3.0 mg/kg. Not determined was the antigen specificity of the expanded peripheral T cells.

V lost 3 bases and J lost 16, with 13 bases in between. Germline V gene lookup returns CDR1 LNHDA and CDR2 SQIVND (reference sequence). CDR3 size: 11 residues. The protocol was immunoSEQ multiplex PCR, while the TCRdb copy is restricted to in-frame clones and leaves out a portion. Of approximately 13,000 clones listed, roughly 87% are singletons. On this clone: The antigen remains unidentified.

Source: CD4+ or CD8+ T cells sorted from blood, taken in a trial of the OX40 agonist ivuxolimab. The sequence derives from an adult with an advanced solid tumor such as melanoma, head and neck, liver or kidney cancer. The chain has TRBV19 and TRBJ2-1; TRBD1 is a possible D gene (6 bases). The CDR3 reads CASSMGADRFF. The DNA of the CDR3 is TGTGCCAGTAGTATGGGGGCCGACCGATTCTTC.